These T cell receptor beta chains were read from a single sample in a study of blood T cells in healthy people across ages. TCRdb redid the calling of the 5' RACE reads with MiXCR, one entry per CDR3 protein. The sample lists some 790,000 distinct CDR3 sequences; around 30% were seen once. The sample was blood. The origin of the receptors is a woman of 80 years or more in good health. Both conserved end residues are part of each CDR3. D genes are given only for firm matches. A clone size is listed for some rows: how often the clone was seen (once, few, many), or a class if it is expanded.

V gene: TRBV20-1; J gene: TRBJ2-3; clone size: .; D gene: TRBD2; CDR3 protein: CSADGTSEDTDTQYF; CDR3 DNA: TGCAGTGCCGATGGGACTAGCGAAGACACAGATACGCAGTATTTT
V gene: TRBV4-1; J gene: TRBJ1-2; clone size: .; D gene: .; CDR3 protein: CASSPRHVPNYGYTF; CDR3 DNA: TGCGCCAGCAGCCCTCGACACGTTCCTAACTATGGCTACACCTTC
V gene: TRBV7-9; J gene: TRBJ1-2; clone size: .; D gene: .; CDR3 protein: CASSLDLGKANYGYTF; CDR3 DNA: TGTGCCAGCAGCTTAGATCTCGGGAAGGCTAACTATGGCTACACCTTC
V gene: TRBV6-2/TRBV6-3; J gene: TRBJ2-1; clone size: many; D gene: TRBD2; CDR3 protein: CASSYTGTTMYNEQFF; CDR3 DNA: TGTGCCAGCAGTTACACCGGGACTACGATGTACAATGAGCAGTTCTTC
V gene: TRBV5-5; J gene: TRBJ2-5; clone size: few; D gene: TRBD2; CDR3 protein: CASSWGLAVQETQYF; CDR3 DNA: TGTGCCAGCAGCTGGGGACTAGCGGTCCAAGAGACCCAGTACTTC
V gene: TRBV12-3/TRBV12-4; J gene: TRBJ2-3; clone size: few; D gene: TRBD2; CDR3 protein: CASAKRGADTQYF; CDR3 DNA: TGTGCCAGCGCCAAGCGGGGGGCAGATACGCAGTATTTT
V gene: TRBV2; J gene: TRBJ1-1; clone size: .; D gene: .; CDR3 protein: CASSEALTRWAFF; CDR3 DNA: TGTGCCAGCAGTGAAGCGCTGACCCGGTGGGCTTTCTTT
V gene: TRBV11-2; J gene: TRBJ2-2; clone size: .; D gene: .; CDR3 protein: CASSQHPGVGTGELFF; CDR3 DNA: TGTGCCAGCAGCCAACATCCTGGCGTGGGCACCGGGGAGCTGTTTTTT
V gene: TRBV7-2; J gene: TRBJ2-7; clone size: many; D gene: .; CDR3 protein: CASSLEGRGAYEQYF; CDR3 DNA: TGTGCCAGCAGCTTAGAGGGCCGGGGGGCTTACGAGCAGTACTTC
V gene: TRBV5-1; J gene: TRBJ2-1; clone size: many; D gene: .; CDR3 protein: CASSLEPVDPYNEQFF; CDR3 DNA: TGCGCCAGCAGCTTGGAGCCCGTTGACCCCTACAATGAGCAGTTCTTC
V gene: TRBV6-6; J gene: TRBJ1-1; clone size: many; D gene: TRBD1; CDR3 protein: CASLSGTVNTEAFF; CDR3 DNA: TGTGCCAGTTTATCCGGGACAGTCAACACTGAAGCTTTCTTT
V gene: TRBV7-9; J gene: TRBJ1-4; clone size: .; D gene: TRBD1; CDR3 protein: CASSPQLQGREDEKRFF; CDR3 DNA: TGTGCCAGCAGCCCCCAACTACAGGGGAGGGAGGATGAAAAACGGTTTTTT
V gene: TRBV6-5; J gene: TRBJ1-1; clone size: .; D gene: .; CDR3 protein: CASSYRDLNTEAFF; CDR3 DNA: TGTGCCAGCAGTTACCGCGACCTGAACACTGAAGCTTTCTTT
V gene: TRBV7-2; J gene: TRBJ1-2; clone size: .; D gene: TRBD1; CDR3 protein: CASSGYGQGVGYTF; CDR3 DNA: TGTGCCAGCAGCGGATACGGACAGGGCGTCGGCTACACCTTC
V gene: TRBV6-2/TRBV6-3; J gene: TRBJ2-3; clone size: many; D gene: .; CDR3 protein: CASSYDRGATDTQYF; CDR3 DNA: TGTGCCAGCAGTTACGATCGGGGGGCAACAGATACGCAGTATTTT
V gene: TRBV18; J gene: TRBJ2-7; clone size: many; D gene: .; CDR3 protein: CAGSPLGFYEQYF; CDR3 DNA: TGTGCCGGCTCACCACTAGGGTTTTACGAGCAGTACTTC
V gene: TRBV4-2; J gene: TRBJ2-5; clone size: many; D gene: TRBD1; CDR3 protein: CASSHADRGQETQYF; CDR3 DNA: TGTGCCAGCAGCCACGCAGACAGGGGACAAGAGACCCAGTACTTC
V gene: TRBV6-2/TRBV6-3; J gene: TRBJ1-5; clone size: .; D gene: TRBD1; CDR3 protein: CASSYVGQGFLSVQPQHF; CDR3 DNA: TGTGCCAGCAGTTACGTGGGACAGGGGTTCCTATCGGTTCAGCCCCAGCATTTT
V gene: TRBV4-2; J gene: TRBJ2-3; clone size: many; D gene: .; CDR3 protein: CASSRESATSTDTQYF; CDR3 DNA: TGTGCCAGCAGCCGCGAGTCCGCTACTAGCACAGATACGCAGTATTTT
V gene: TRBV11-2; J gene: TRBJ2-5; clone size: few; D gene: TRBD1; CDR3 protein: CASSLSMDRGPGRETQYF; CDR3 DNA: TGTGCCAGCAGCCTCTCCATGGACAGGGGGCCAGGTAGAGAGACCCAGTACTTC
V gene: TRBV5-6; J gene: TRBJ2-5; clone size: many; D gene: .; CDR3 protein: CASSPYRAQETQYF; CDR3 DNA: TGTGCCAGCAGCCCTTACAGGGCCCAAGAGACCCAGTACTTC
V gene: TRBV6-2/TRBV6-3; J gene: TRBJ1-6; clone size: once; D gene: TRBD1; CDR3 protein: CASSRTGAHSSLHF; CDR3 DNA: TGTGCCAGCAGCCGGACAGGGGCGCACTCATCCCTCCACTTT
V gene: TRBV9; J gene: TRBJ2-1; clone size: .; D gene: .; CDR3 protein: CASSPQTNPGETQFF; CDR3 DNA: TGTGCCAGCAGCCCACAGACTAACCCCGGGGAGACCCAGTTCTTC
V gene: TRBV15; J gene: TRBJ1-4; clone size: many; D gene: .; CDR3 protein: CATSARRNEKLFF; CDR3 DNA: TGTGCCACCAGCGCTAGACGGAATGAAAAACTGTTTTTT
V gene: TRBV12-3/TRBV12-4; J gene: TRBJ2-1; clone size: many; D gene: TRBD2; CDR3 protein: CASSWLAGSSSYNEQFF; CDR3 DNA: TGTGCCAGCAGCTGGCTAGCGGGGAGTAGCTCCTACAATGAGCAGTTCTTC